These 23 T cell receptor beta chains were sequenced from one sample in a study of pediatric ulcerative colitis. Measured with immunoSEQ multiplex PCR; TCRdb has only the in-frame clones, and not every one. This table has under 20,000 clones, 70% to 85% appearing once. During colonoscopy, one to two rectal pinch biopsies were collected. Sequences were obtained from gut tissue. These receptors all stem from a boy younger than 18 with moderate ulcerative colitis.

The DNA of the CDR3 is TGTGCCAGTAGCACCCTGACAGAAATCTATGGCTACACCTTC. It is translated as CASSTLTEIYGYTF. This chain connects TRBV19 to TRBJ1-2, with a possible D match to TRBD1 (5 bases). Trimming pared 6 bases from V and 4 bases from J, leaving 15 bases between. In germline, CDR1 is LNHDA, CDR2 SQIVND (reference sequence). The CDR3 has 14 amino acids.

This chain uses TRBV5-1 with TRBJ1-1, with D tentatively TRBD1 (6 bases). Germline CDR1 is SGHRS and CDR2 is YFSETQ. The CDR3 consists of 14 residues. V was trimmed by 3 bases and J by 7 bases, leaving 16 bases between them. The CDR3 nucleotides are TGCGCCAGCAGCTCACATTTACAGGGAGTTGAAGCTTTCTTT. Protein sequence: CASSSHLQGVEAFF.

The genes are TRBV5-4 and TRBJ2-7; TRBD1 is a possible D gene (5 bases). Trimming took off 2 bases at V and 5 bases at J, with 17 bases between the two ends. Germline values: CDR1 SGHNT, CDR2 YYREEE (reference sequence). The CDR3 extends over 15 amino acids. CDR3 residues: CASSLLQETKDEQYF. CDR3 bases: TGTGCCAGCAGCTTACTACAGGAGACAAAGGACGAGCAGTACTTC.

Here the CDR3 reads CASSIARVGVWTEAFF. DNA of the CDR3: TGTGCCAGTAGTATAGCTCGGGTGGGGGTTTGGACTGAAGCTTTCTTT. The rearrangement joins TRBV19 to TRBJ1-1; D might be TRBD1 (5 bases). Trimming took 1 base from V and 5 from J, leaving 17 bases between them. This CDR3 comprises 16 residues. Germline V gene lookup returns CDR1 LNHDA and CDR2 SQIVND (reference sequence).

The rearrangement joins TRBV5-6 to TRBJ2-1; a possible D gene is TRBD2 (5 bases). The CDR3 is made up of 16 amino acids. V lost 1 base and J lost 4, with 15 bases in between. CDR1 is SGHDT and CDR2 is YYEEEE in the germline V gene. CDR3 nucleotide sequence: TGTGCCAGCAGCTTGTTACCCCCTCGGGAATACAATGAGCAGTTCTTC. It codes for CASSLLPPREYNEQFF.

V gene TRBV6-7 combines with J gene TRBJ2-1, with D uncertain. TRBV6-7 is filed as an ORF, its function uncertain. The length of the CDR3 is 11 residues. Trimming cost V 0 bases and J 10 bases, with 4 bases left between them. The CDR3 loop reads CASSYSGEQFF. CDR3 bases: TGTGCCAGCAGTTACTCGGGGGAGCAGTTCTTC.

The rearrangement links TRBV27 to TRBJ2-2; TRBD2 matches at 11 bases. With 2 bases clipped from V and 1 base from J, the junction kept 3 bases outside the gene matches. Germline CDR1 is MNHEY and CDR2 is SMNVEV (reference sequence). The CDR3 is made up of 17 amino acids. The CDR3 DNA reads TGTGCCAGCAGTTTACGGGGGACTAGCGGGAACACCGGGGAGCTGTTTTTT. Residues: CASSLRGTSGNTGELFF.

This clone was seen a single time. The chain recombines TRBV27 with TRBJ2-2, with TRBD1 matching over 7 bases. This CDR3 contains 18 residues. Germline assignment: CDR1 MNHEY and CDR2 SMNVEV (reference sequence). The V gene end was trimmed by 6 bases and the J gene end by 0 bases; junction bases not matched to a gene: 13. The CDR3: CASSLGTGTASNTGELFF. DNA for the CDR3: TGTGCCAGCAGCCTTGGGACCGGGACAGCTTCGAACACCGGGGAGCTGTTTTTT.

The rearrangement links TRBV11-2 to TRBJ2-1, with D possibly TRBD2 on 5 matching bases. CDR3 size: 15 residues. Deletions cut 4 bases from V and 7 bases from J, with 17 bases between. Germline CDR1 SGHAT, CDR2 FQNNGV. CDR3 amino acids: CASSSEGYLRNEQFF. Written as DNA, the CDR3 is TGTGCCAGCAGCTCTGAGGGATATTTGAGGAATGAGCAGTTCTTC.

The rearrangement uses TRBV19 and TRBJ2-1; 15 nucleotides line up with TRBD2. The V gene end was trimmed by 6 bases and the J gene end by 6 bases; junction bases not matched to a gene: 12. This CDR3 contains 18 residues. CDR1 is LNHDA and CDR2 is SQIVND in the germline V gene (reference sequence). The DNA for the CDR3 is TGTGCCAGTAGGTCGGTCGCCGGGACTAGCGGGAGGATCAATGAGCAGTTCTTC. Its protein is CASRSVAGTSGRINEQFF.

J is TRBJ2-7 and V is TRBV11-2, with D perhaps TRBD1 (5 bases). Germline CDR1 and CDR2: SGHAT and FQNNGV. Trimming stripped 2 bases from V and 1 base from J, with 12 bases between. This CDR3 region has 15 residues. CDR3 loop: CASSLQGSPSYEQYF. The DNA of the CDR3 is TGTGCCAGCAGCTTACAGGGTTCTCCTTCCTACGAGCAGTACTTC.

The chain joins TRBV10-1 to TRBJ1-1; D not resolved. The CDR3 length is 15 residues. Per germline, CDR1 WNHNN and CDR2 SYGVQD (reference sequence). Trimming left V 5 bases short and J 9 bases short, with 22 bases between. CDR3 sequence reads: CASSPGVAGGGKAFF. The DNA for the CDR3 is TGCGCCAGCAGTCCCGGGGTGGCAGGCGGAGGAAAAGCTTTCTTT.

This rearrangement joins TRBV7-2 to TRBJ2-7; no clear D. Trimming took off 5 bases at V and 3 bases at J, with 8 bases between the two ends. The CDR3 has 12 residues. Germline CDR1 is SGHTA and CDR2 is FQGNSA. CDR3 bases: TGTGCCAGCAGCCTAGATCACTACGAGCAGTACTTC. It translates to CASSLDHYEQYF.

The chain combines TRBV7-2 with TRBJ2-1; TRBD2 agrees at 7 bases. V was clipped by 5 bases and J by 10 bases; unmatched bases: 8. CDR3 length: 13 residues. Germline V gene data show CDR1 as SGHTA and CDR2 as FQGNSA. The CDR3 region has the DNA TGTGCCAGCAGCGGGGGGGTTTCGGTGGAGCAGTTCTTC. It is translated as CASSGGVSVEQFF.

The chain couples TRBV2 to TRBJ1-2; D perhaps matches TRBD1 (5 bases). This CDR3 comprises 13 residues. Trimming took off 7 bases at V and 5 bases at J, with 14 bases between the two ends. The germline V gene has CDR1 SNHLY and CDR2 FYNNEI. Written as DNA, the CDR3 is TGTGCCAGCAAAAGGTATCAGGGTTATGGCTACACCTTC. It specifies CASKRYQGYGYTF. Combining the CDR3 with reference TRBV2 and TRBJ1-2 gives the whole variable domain EPEVTQTPSHQVTQMGQEVILRCVPISNHLYFYWYRQILGQKVEFLVSFYNNEISEKSEIFDDQFSVERPDGSNFTLKIRSTKLEDSAMYFCASKRYQGYGYTFGSGTRLTVV.

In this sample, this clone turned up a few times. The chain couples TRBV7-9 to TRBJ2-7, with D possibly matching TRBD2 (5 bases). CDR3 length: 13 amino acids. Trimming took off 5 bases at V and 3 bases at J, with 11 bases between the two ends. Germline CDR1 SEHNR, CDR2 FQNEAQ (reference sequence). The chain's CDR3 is CASSLQRDYEQYF. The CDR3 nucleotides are TGTGCCAGCAGCCTACAGAGGGACTACGAGCAGTACTTC.

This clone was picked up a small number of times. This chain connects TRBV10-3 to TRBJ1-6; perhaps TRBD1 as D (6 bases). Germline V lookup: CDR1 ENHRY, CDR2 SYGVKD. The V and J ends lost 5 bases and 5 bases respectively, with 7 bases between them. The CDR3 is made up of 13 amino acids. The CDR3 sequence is CAISRQDNSPLHF. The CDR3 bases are TGTGCCATCAGTAGACAGGATAATTCACCCCTCCACTTT.

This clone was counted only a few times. The CDR3 nucleotides read TGTGCCACCAGGGTTAGGGATAATTCACCCCTCCACTTT. It is translated as CATRVRDNSPLHF. The chain couples TRBV25-1 to TRBJ1-6; D is possibly TRBD1 (5 bases). The CDR3 is 13 amino acids. Germline CDR1 MGHDK, CDR2 SYGVNS. V lost 10 bases, J lost 5 bases, and 12 bases lay in between.

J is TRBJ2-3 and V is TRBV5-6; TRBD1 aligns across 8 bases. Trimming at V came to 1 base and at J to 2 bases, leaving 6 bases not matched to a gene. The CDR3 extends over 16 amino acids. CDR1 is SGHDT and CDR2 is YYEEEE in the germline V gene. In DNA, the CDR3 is TGTGCCAGCAGCTTGCCTACAGGGGGTACCACAGATACGCAGTATTTT. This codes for CASSLPTGGTTDTQYF.

The CDR3 region is CASSLLGNGNTIYF. The CDR3 region has the DNA TGTGCCAGCAGTTTACTGGGGAACGGAAACACCATATATTTT. V usage is TRBV27 and J usage is TRBJ1-3, with unresolved D. V lost 2 bases, J lost 4 bases, and 9 bases lay in between. The germline V gene has CDR1 MNHEY and CDR2 SMNVEV (reference sequence). The CDR3 runs to 14 residues.

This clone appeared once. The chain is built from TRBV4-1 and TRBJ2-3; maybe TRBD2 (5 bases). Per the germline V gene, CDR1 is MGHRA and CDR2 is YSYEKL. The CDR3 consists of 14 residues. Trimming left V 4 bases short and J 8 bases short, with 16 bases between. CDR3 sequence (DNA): TGCGCCAGCAGCCTTTTCGCGAAGGGAGCTACGCAGTATTTT. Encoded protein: CASSLFAKGATQYF.

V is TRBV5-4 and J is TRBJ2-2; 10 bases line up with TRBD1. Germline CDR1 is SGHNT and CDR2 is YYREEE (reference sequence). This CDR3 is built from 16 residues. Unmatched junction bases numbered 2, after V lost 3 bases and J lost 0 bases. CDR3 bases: TGTGCCAGCAGCTGGGACAGGGGATCGAACACCGGGGAGCTGTTTTTT. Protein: CASSWDRGSNTGELFF.

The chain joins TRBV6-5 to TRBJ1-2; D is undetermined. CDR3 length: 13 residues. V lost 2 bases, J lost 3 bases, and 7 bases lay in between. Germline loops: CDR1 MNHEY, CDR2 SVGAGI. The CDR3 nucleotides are TGTGCCAGCAGTTACCAAGGGTACTATGGCTACACCTTC. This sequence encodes CASSYQGYYGYTF.